These 16 T cell receptor beta chains were all obtained from the same sample, sequenced in a study of PD-1 blockade in classical Hodgkin lymphoma. The data were produced by immunoSEQ multiplex PCR, yet TCRdb's version contains in-frame clones alone and is incomplete. The sample lists some 21,000 clones, approximately 71% seen once, with more than 5% in the top ten. Each patient experienced a relapse that followed autologous stem cell transplantation, and brentuximab vedotin exposure varied. Here the sequenced sample was peripheral blood mononuclear cells (PBMCs), taken at baseline. The receptors here all came from a human donor with classical Hodgkin lymphoma.

The gene calls are TRBV5-6 and TRBJ2-3; 7 nucleotides agree with TRBD2. The V segment lost 0 bases and the J segment 7 bases; nucleotides outside the gene matches: 17. CDR1 is SGHDT and CDR2 is YYEEEE in the germline V gene. The CDR3 sequence is 18 residues long. The CDR3 protein is CASSLAGLAVFEGYTQYF. The CDR3 bases are TGTGCCAGCAGCTTGGCTGGCCTAGCGGTTTTCGAGGGGTATACGCAGTATTTT.

The chain has TRBV7-2 and TRBJ2-2; 10 bases match TRBD1. The CDR3 is made up of 15 amino acids. Germline-derived CDR1 and CDR2 are SGHTA and FQGNSA. Losses at the gene ends were 3 bases for V and 3 bases for J; bases not matched to a gene: 1. The CDR3: CASSFGTGDTGELFF. DNA of the CDR3: TGTGCCAGCAGCTTCGGGACAGGGGACACCGGGGAGCTGTTTTTT. Full variable domain (rest looked up from reference TRBV7-2 and TRBJ2-2): GAGVSQSPSNKVTEKGKDVELRCDPISGHTALYWYRQSLGQGLEFLIYFQGNSAPDKSGLPSDRFSAERTGGSVSTLTIQRTQQEDSAVYLCASSFGTGDTGELFFGEGSRLTVL.

This chain links TRBV30 with TRBJ2-7, with D perhaps matching TRBD2 (6 bases). Trimming shortened V by 5 bases and J by 2 bases, and 13 bases separated the two germline ends. The CDR3 has 13 residues. The germline gives CDR1 GTSNPN, CDR2 SVGIG (reference sequence). In DNA, the CDR3 is TGTGCCTGGGCCGTCGGAGGGCCCTACGAGCAGTACTTC. Its protein is CAWAVGGPYEQYF.

The rearrangement links TRBV6-5 to TRBJ2-7; D not certain. The CDR3 has 14 residues. V dropped 2 bases and J dropped 2 bases, with 10 bases sitting between them. CDR1 and CDR2 (germline): MNHEY, SVGAGI. The CDR3 bases are TGTGCCAGCAGTTACGGTGAGCAAGCCTACGAGCAGTACTTC. Protein: CASSYGEQAYEQYF.

This sequence joins TRBV19 and TRBJ1-5, with 7 bases identical to TRBD1. In germline, CDR1 is LNHDA, CDR2 SQIVND (reference sequence). CDR3 length: 14 amino acids. The V gene end was trimmed by 5 bases and the J gene end by 3 bases; junction bases not matched to a gene: 4. CDR3 in DNA: TGTGCCAGTAGTCCCGGGACAGACAATCAGCCCCAGCATTTT. Protein product: CASSPGTDNQPQHF.

This clone is medium-sized (0.01 to 0.1%) in the sample. The rearrangement uses TRBV19 and TRBJ2-7, with no clear D. Trimming took 7 bases from V and 6 from J, leaving 19 bases between them. The germline CDR1 and CDR2 sequences are LNHDA and SQIVND (reference sequence). CDR3 length equals 14 residues. The chain's CDR3 is CASKDRPARGEQYF. DNA of the CDR3: TGTGCCAGTAAGGATCGGCCAGCGAGAGGCGAGCAGTACTTC.

This clone qualifies as medium-sized. The chain uses TRBV5-1 and TRBJ1-4, with TRBD1 identical over 7 bases. This CDR3 is 14 amino acids long. V lost 0 bases to trimming and J lost 6 bases; unmatched junction nucleotides: 2. Germline V gives CDR1 SGHRS, CDR2 YFSETQ. The CDR3 spells CASSLETGHEKLFF. The CDR3 DNA follows: TGCGCCAGCAGCTTGGAGACAGGGCATGAAAAACTGTTTTTT.

This clone was detected once. The gene calls are TRBV10-3 and TRBJ1-6; D is possibly TRBD1 (5 bases). The V end was cut by 6 bases, the J end by 6 bases, with 15 bases between. The CDR3 has 15 residues. Germline assignment: CDR1 ENHRY and CDR2 SYGVKD. The CDR3 reads CAIRLRDSTNSPLHF. The CDR3 DNA is TGTGCCATCAGGTTGCGGGACTCAACTAATTCACCCCTCCACTTT.

The chain employs TRBV19 and TRBJ2-3; 12 positions agree with TRBD2. The ends lost 4 bases at V and 5 bases at J; junction bases unmatched: 4. CDR3 length: 15 amino acids. Germline CDR1 is LNHDA and CDR2 is SQIVND (reference sequence). CDR3 loop: CASSNLAGGEDTQYF. The DNA for the CDR3 is TGTGCCAGTAGTAACCTAGCGGGGGGGGAAGATACGCAGTATTTT.

The chain couples TRBV20-1 to TRBJ2-5; D is perhaps TRBD1 or TRBD2 (5 bases each). The CDR3 is 11 residues long. V shed 6 bases and J shed 5 bases, with 10 bases lying between them. Germline-derived CDR1 and CDR2 are DFQATT and SNEGSKA (reference sequence). The CDR3 here is CSAYRRETQYF. In nucleotides, the CDR3 is TGCAGTGCATACAGGAGGGAGACCCAGTACTTC.

V gene TRBV7-9 combines with J gene TRBJ1-5; D is unclear. Trimming cost V 3 bases and J 3 bases, with 6 bases left between them. Germline-derived CDR1 and CDR2 are SEHNR and FQNEAQ (reference sequence). CDR3 length: 13 residues. The DNA of the CDR3 is TGTGCCAGCAGCTTGGGGAACAATCAGCCCCAGCATTTT. Amino acids: CASSLGNNQPQHF.

V and J are TRBV29-1 and TRBJ2-7; maybe TRBD1 (6 bases). Germline lookup yields CDR1 SQVTM and CDR2 ANQGSEA. The CDR3 is 12 amino acids. The V and J ends lost 3 bases and 3 bases respectively, with 9 bases between them. The CDR3 here is CSVETGDYEQYF. As DNA, the CDR3 is TGCAGCGTTGAGACAGGAGACTACGAGCAGTACTTC.

J is TRBJ1-3 and V is TRBV9; no clear D gene. Germline V CDR1 and CDR2: SGDLS, YYNGEE. With 0 bases removed from V and 4 bases from J, the gap between germline ends came to 11 bases. CDR3 length: 15 amino acids. The CDR3 region has the DNA TGTGCCAGCAGCGTAGAGGAGGGAGAGGGAAACACCATATATTTT. It encodes CASSVEEGEGNTIYF.

The chain is built from TRBV4-1 and TRBJ2-2, with 7 bases identical to TRBD2. The germline CDR1 and CDR2 sequences are MGHRA and YSYEKL. J was trimmed by 4 bases and V by 4 bases; bases with no gene match: 12. The CDR3 extends over 17 amino acids. CDR3: CASSRTTGLLITGELFF. CDR3 nucleotide sequence: TGCGCCAGCAGCCGAACCACGGGACTACTAATCACCGGGGAGCTGTTTTTT.

The gene calls are TRBV29-1 and TRBJ1-2, with D perhaps matching TRBD1 (6 bases). Germline V gene sequence: CDR1 SQVTM, CDR2 ANQGSEA. CDR3 length: 17 residues. Trimming shortened V by 3 bases and J by 4 bases, and 24 bases separated the two germline ends. The CDR3 spells CSVDRQELSWSPYGYTF. The CDR3 bases are TGCAGCGTTGATCGACAGGAACTCTCTTGGAGCCCCTATGGCTACACCTTC.

V gene TRBV7-2 combines with J gene TRBJ1-1; the D gene is possibly TRBD1 (5 bases). Per germline, CDR1 SGHTA and CDR2 FQGNSA. V was clipped by 2 bases and J by 0 bases, with 7 bases between them. The CDR3 covers 14 residues. The CDR3 region has the DNA TGTGCCAGCAGCTTACTGGGACTGAACACTGAAGCTTTCTTT. This encodes CASSLLGLNTEAFF.